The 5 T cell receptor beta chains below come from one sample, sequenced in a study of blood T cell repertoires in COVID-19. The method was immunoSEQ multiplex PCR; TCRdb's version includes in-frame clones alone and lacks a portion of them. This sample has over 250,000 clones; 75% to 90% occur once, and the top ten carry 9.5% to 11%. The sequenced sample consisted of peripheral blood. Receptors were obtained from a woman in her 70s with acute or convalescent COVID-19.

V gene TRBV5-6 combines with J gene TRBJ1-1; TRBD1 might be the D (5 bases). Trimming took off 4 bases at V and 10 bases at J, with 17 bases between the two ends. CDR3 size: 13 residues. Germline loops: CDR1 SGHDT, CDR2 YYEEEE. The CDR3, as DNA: TGTGCCAGCAGCGGATACTTAAGCGGGGCAGCTTTCTTT. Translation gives CASSGYLSGAAFF.

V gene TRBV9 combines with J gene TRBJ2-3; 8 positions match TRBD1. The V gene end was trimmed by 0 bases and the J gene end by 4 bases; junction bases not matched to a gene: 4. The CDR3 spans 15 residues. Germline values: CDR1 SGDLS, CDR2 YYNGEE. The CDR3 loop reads CASSVGTGWPDTQYF. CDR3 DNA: TGTGCCAGCAGCGTAGGGACAGGGTGGCCAGATACGCAGTATTTT.

For the CDR3, the DNA is TGTGCCAGCAGCTTAGTGGACGATCCGGGGACTGAAGCTTTCTTT. This translates into CASSLVDDPGTEAFF. The chain uses TRBV7-6 and TRBJ1-1, with D uncertain. The V end was cut by 1 base, the J end by 5 bases, with 14 bases between. The CDR3 covers 15 residues. Germline values: CDR1 SGHVS, CDR2 FNYEAQ. Looking up the rest from reference TRBV7-6 and TRBJ1-1 gives the full variable domain: GAGVSQSPRYKVTKRGQDVALRCDPISGHVSLYWYRQALGQGPEFLTYFNYEAQQDKSGLPNDRFSAERPEGSISTLTIQRTEQRDSAMYRCASSLVDDPGTEAFFGQGTRLTVV.

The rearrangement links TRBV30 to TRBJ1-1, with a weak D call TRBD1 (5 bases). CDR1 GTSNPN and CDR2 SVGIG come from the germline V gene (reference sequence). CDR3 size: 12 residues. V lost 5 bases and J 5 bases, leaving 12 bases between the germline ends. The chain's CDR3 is CAWAGGRTEAFF. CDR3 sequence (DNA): TGTGCCTGGGCGGGGGGTAGGACTGAAGCTTTCTTT.

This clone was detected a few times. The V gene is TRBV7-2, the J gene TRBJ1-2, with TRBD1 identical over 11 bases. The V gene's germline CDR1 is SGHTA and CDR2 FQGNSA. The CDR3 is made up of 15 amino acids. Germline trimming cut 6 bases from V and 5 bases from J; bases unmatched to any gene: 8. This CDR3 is CASSAGTGGFYGYTF. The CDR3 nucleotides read TGTGCCAGCAGTGCAGGGACAGGGGGGTTTTATGGCTACACCTTC.